Given below is one T cell receptor (beta chain) in context. Its antigen remains unidentified. This table comes from immunoSEQ multiplex PCR, and its TCRdb copy is limited to in-frame clones, with some not included. The repertoire consists of about 2 million clones, with roughly 95% occurring once and the leading ten covering more than 0.1%. Donors included only healthy HIV-negative adults lacking recent acute infections or vaccinations. The sample originates from a study of shared clonotypes between healthy human individuals. Study results and limitations: Between a handful of donors, naive CD4 clonotypes were shared at a level of approximately 5%. It was the non-shared clonotypes that had lower generation probabilities than clonotypes shared by all four donors. Genetic and exposure-history diversity was limited by the small donor number.

The CDR3 is made up of 15 amino acids. CDR1 is MNHNS and CDR2 is SASEGT in the germline V gene. The V segment lost 4 bases and the J segment 2 bases; nucleotides outside the gene matches: 8. The TCR originated in a man between 18 and 35 years old in good health. The V gene is TRBV6-1, the J gene TRBJ2-7, with 7 bases fitting TRBD2. Sequencing was performed on naive CD4+ T cells sorted from blood. Described subset: CD45RA+ positively selected. CDR3 amino acids: CASSGGVGGAYEQYF. CDR3 DNA: TGTGCCAGCAGTGGTGGGGTTGGGGGGGCCTACGAGCAGTACTTC.